The source of this T cell receptor (beta chain) is a study of T cells expressing NK-cell markers. Germline CDR1 and CDR2: ENHRY and SYGVKD. This CDR3 is built from 13 residues. TCR beta cDNA was made by 5'RACE template switching with UMIs. Using the 5' RACE reads, TCRdb records one entry per CDR3 protein without DNA. This table lists hundreds of thousands of distinct CDR3 sequences. Note on this clonotype: Its antigen is unknown.

Overall study findings and caveats: There remained a lack of clarity about HCMV specificity of expanded NKG2C+ T cell clones. Dominant NKG2C+ clonotypes in six donors made up roughly 1.0-7.0% of CD8+ T cells.

The gene calls are TRBV10-3 and TRBJ2-3; TCRdb selects TRBD2, and the lack of DNA leaves this call unchecked. This clonotype originated in a man aged 18 to 30 in good health. Sequencing was performed on blood T cells: a sorted CD56 or NKG2C T cell subset, CD4+ or CD8+ T cells, or bulk PBMC T cells (not recorded which). The CDR3: CAIRAGDQDTQYF.